This T cell receptor beta chain was profiled in a study of T cell changes during pregnancy in multiple sclerosis. Germline-derived CDR1 and CDR2 are LGHNA and YSLEER. This CDR3 contains 16 residues. V shed 0 bases and J shed 12 bases, with 18 bases lying between them. The assay was immunoSEQ multiplex PCR, and TCRdb's table has in-frame clones only and misses some. There are some 93,000 clones in the sample; roughly 89% occur only once, and 1.5% to 2% lies in the top ten. The starting material was peripheral blood, obtained after pregnancy. This TCR derives from a female donor in good health, enrolled as a control in a pregnancy study. The rearrangement uses TRBV4-3 and TRBJ1-6; D might be TRBD1 (5 bases). The CDR3 reads CASSQDPPGRRGPLHF. The CDR3 DNA sequence: TGCGCCAGCAGCCAAGACCCCCCAGGGCGGAGAGGACCCCTCCACTTT.